This TCR beta chain was sequenced during a study of T cells after yellow fever vaccination. About the research overall: In the case of low-cell-number fractions, SMART-Seq v4 Ultra Low Input was used for preparation.

UMIs and a universal primer site were added when TCR cDNA was made by 5'RACE template switching. TCRdb processed the 5' RACE reads anew with MiXCR; each CDR3 protein has one entry. Of about 340,000 distinct CDR3 sequences listed, roughly 8.7% are singletons. Findings of the study overall: Clones that expanded after primary vaccination mostly reappeared after the booster (just over 95% CD4, 70% to 90% CD8).

This CDR3 comprises 18 residues. The trim removed 2 bases at V and 5 bases at J, leaving 10 bases unmatched. Germline V gives CDR1 SGHAT, CDR2 FQDESV (reference sequence). Details on this clonotype: What it recognizes is unknown.

Sequenced material: PBMCs, taken on the day of the first yellow fever vaccination. The sequence was obtained from a young man who received the YFV17D yellow fever vaccine. V is TRBV11-1 and J is TRBJ2-3; 13 nucleotides line up with TRBD2. CDR3 nucleotides: TGTGCCAGCAGCTTACCTCCGGGACTAGCGGGGAAGGGAGATACGCAGTATTTT. It yields the protein CASSLPPGLAGKGDTQYF.